The 24 T cell receptor beta chains below were found in one sample sequenced in a study of human T cells and chemical hapten exposure. The time point was: pre-sensitization, week 0. The treatment here: therapeutic diphenylcyclopropenone sensitization with weekly scalp DPC. TCRdb redid the calling of the RACE reads with MiXCR, one entry per CDR3 protein. The table shows around 260,000 distinct CDR3 sequences, with 7.5% to 10% occurring only once. Sequencing used whole blood, obtained in connection with sensitization to the hapten diphenylcyclopropenone (DPC). These TCRs come from a woman aged 40 to 55 with alopecia areata. Some clones in this sample may be carry-over from other donors' samples.

The rearrangement joins TRBV5-1 to TRBJ1-1, with no clear D. Germline-derived CDR1 and CDR2 are SGHRS and YFSETQ. This CDR3 comprises 13 residues. The germline V and J ends were trimmed by 4 bases and 1 base, with 8 bases remaining between them. The CDR3 DNA is TGCGCCAGCAGCACGGACGAGAACACTGAAGCTTTCTTT. This encodes CASSTDENTEAFF.

This clonotype was recorded a few times. This chain links TRBV5-5 with TRBJ1-4, with D maybe TRBD1 (5 bases). The germline V gene encodes CDR1 SGHKS and CDR2 YYEKEE (reference sequence). The V gene lost 0 bases and the J gene lost 8 bases, with 14 bases spanning the gap. The CDR3 spans 15 residues. For the CDR3, the DNA is TGTGCCAGCAGCTTGGCGGCCAGGGAATGGGAAAAACTGTTTTTT. Residues: CASSLAAREWEKLFF.

This clonotype turned up a few times. The chain recombines TRBV27 with TRBJ2-7, with a tentative D call TRBD2 (5 bases). The CDR3 covers 13 residues. Between the trimmed V and J ends, which lost 6 bases and 6 bases, there was a span of 15 bases. Germline V gene data show CDR1 as MNHEY and CDR2 as SMNVEV (reference sequence). Written as DNA, the CDR3 is TGTGCCAGCAGAGCCGGCCCCGGGGTCGAGCAGTACTTC. Its translation: CASRAGPGVEQYF.

This clonotype was counted a few times. The rearrangement joins TRBV29-1 to TRBJ1-1; 7 bases are a match to TRBD1. Trimming at V came to 0 bases and at J to 7 bases, leaving 8 bases not matched to a gene. This CDR3 is built from 14 residues. The germline V gene has CDR1 SQVTM and CDR2 ANQGSEA. CDR3 nucleotide sequence: TGCAGCGTTGAAGAAAACAGGGGAGGTCGTGAAGCTTTCTTT. This codes for CSVEENRGGREAFF. Looking up the rest from reference TRBV29-1 and TRBJ1-1 gives the full variable domain: SAVISQKPSRDICQRGTSLTIQCQVDSQVTMMFWYRQQPGQSLTLIATANQGSEATYESGFVIDKFPISRPNLTFSTLTVSNMSPEDSSIYLCSVEENRGGREAFFGQGTRLTVV.

The chain recombines TRBV7-6 with TRBJ2-2; TRBD1 matches 8 bases. The CDR3 loop spans 14 amino acids. Germline CDR1 and CDR2: SGHVS and FNYEAQ. The V and J ends lost 4 bases and 6 bases, in that order; junction bases with no gene match: 4. The CDR3 loop is CASSSSQGAGELFF. The DNA of the CDR3 is TGTGCCAGCAGCTCCTCACAGGGGGCCGGGGAGCTGTTTTTT. Complete variable domain (other parts from reference TRBV7-6 and TRBJ2-2): GAGVSQSPRYKVTKRGQDVALRCDPISGHVSLYWYRQALGQGPEFLTYFNYEAQQDKSGLPNDRFSAERPEGSISTLTIQRTEQRDSAMYRCASSSSQGAGELFFGEGSRLTVL.

The chain is built from TRBV11-2 and TRBJ1-4; no reliable D call. CDR1 is SGHAT and CDR2 is FQNNGV in the germline V gene. The CDR3 contains 14 residues. V was clipped by 2 bases and J by 4 bases, with 8 bases between them. The CDR3 DNA is TGTGCCAGCAGCTTAACGGCAAGTAATGAAAAACTGTTTTTT. Protein product: CASSLTASNEKLFF.

This clonotype appeared many times. V and J are TRBV7-9 and TRBJ2-5, with D unclear. The germline V and J ends were trimmed by 5 bases and 1 base, with 5 bases remaining between them. The germline V gene encodes CDR1 SEHNR and CDR2 FQNEAQ (reference sequence). The CDR3 consists of 12 residues. The CDR3 bases are TGTGCCAGCAGCCGTCTCCAAGAGACCCAGTACTTC. This codes for CASSRLQETQYF.

This clonotype was observed many times. The chain recombines TRBV12-3 or TRBV12-4 with TRBJ1-1, with D perhaps matching TRBD1 (5 bases). This CDR3 has 14 amino acids. With 3 bases removed from V and 0 bases from J, the gap between germline ends came to 8 bases. The CDR3 sequence is CASSFTGMNTEAFF. The CDR3 bases are TGTGCCAGCAGTTTTACAGGTATGAACACTGAAGCTTTCTTT.

The table lists this clonotype with many counts. This CDR3 is CSVEFQATPRAEQYF. Here the CDR3 DNA reads TGCAGCGTTGAATTCCAGGCCACTCCTCGGGCGGAGCAGTACTTC. The chain recombines TRBV29-1 with TRBJ2-7; D gene uncertain. Trimming took off 2 bases at V and 7 bases at J, with 21 bases between the two ends. CDR1 and CDR2 (germline): SQVTM, ANQGSEA. This CDR3 region has 15 residues.

The table lists this clonotype with a few counts. The chain links TRBV29-1 to TRBJ2-1, with TRBD2 identical over 8 bases. The CDR3 has 14 amino acids. CDR1 and CDR2 (germline): SQVTM, ANQGSEA. Trimming at V came to 4 bases and at J to 4 bases, leaving 6 bases not matched to a gene. The CDR3 reads CSVGGGTSYNEQFF. The CDR3 DNA reads TGCAGCGTTGGAGGGGGGACTAGTTACAATGAGCAGTTCTTC.

The J gene is TRBJ2-1, the V gene TRBV28; 13 positions match TRBD2. The V gene's germline CDR1 is MDHEN and CDR2 SYDVKM. The CDR3 length is 19 residues. With 3 bases clipped from V and 2 bases from J, the junction kept 10 bases outside the gene matches. CDR3 in DNA: TGTGCCAGCAGTTTCCCCGGGACTAGCGGGGACCGGACCTACAATGAGCAGTTCTTC. Protein product: CASSFPGTSGDRTYNEQFF.

The CDR3 DNA follows: TGTGCCATCGGTGCAACTAATGAAAAACTGTTTTTT. It translates to CAIGATNEKLFF. V gene TRBV10-3 combines with J gene TRBJ1-4; D is ambiguous. V was clipped by 8 bases and J by 0 bases, with 4 bases between them. The CDR3 runs to 12 residues. Germline V gene lookup returns CDR1 ENHRY and CDR2 SYGVKD.

The chain joins TRBV11-2 to TRBJ2-5; D is perhaps TRBD1 (5 bases). The CDR3 covers 13 residues. Deletions cut 5 bases from V and 0 bases from J, with 7 bases between. Germline V gene sequence: CDR1 SGHAT, CDR2 FQNNGV. The CDR3 is CASSTGDQETQYF. The CDR3 DNA reads as TGTGCCAGCAGCACAGGAGACCAAGAGACCCAGTACTTC.

This clonotype was seen more than once but under ten times. CDR3 DNA sequence: TGTGCCAGCAGCTTAGACCACAGTGGCGAGCAGTACTTC. This translates into CASSLDHSGEQYF. This chain links TRBV7-6 with TRBJ2-7; D not certain. Germline V lookup: CDR1 SGHVS, CDR2 FNYEAQ. The germline V and J ends were trimmed by 1 base and 6 bases, with 10 bases remaining between them. The CDR3 spans 13 residues.

The gene calls are TRBV4-2 and TRBJ2-4; the match to TRBD1 covers 10 bases. Per the germline V gene, CDR1 is LGHNA and CDR2 is YNFKEQ. The CDR3 has 20 residues. V lost 4 bases to trimming and J lost 2 bases; unmatched junction nucleotides: 17. The CDR3 region is CASSPIILKRDRGSKNIQYF. The CDR3 DNA reads as TGTGCCAGCAGCCCAATAATCCTCAAGCGGGACAGGGGATCCAAAAACATTCAGTACTTC.

This clonotype has more than one count but fewer than ten. The gene calls are TRBV5-1 and TRBJ2-7, with a possible D match to TRBD2 (6 bases). The germline V gene encodes CDR1 SGHRS and CDR2 YFSETQ. The CDR3 runs 16 residues. With 5 bases removed from V and 2 bases from J, the gap between germline ends came to 20 bases. The CDR3 DNA sequence: TGCGCCAGCAGACCCTTAGCCGGGACTGGAACCTACGAGCAGTACTTC. Its protein product is CASRPLAGTGTYEQYF. Filled out from reference TRBV5-1 and TRBJ2-7, the complete variable domain reads KAGVTQTPRYLIKTRGQQVTLSCSPISGHRSVSWYQQTPGQGLQFLFEYFSETQRNKGNFPGRFSGRQFSNSRSEMNVSTLELGDSALYLCASRPLAGTGTYEQYFGPGTRLTVT.

The chain is built from TRBV6-5 and TRBJ2-7; a weak D match, TRBD2 (6 bases). The CDR3 spans 13 residues. Germline V lookup: CDR1 MNHEY, CDR2 SVGAGI. V was pared by 10 bases and J by 2 bases, with 15 bases between. The CDR3 DNA reads TGTGCCACCCTAGGAGGGGTGGCCTACGAGCAGTACTTC. Its translation is CATLGGVAYEQYF.

This clonotype was detected only a few times. The chain uses TRBV4-1 and TRBJ2-1; D gene unclear. Trimming removed 0 bases at V and 6 bases at J, with 9 bases between. The germline V gene encodes CDR1 MGHRA and CDR2 YSYEKL. This CDR3 spans 14 amino acids. CDR3 sequence (DNA): TGCGCCAGCAGCCAAGAGGGCGGTTTCAATGAGCAGTTCTTC. Translation: CASSQEGGFNEQFF.

This clonotype showed up many times. V gene TRBV7-2 combines with J gene TRBJ2-2, with D unresolved. CDR1 SGHTA and CDR2 FQGNSA come from the germline V gene. The CDR3 covers 15 residues. Trimming removed 5 bases from V and 1 base from J, with 11 bases in between. DNA of the CDR3: TGTGCCAGCAGCCTCTGGACCGAGAACACCGGGGAGCTGTTTTTT. Encoded protein: CASSLWTENTGELFF.

V is TRBV29-1 and J is TRBJ2-3; TRBD1 or TRBD2 may be the D gene (5 bases each). This CDR3 has 11 residues. CDR1 is SQVTM, CDR2 ANQGSEA, per germline. V was pared by 7 bases and J by 6 bases, with 11 bases between. CDR3 loop: CSGGWSDTQYF. The CDR3 DNA follows: TGCAGCGGGGGGTGGTCGGATACGCAGTATTTT.

On this clonotype itself: Relative to the germline gene, one junction end is altered; a read error may explain this. The chain links TRBV13 to TRBJ2-7, with D maybe TRBD2 (5 bases). Per the germline V gene, CDR1 is PRHDT and CDR2 is FYEKMQ (reference sequence). This CDR3 is built from 14 residues. The CDR3 nucleotides read TGTGCCAGCAGTTTAGAGGGCATAATCTACGAGCAGTACTTC. Translation gives CASSLEGIIYEQYF.

This clonotype was observed a few times. V usage is TRBV4-3 and J usage is TRBJ2-7; possible D gene TRBD1, 6 bases. Per germline, CDR1 LGHNA and CDR2 YSLEER. The CDR3 has 14 residues. V was pared by 0 bases and J by 3 bases, with 9 bases between. The CDR3 bases are TGCGCCAGCAGCCAAGATCGGACAGTCTACGAGCAGTACTTC. Amino acids: CASSQDRTVYEQYF.

This clonotype was seen ten or more times. The V and J genes are TRBV2 and TRBJ1-2, with D perhaps TRBD1 (5 bases). Trimming took off 3 bases at V and 2 bases at J, with 13 bases between the two ends. Germline V CDR1 and CDR2: SNHLY, FYNNEI. The CDR3 runs to 15 residues. This CDR3 is CASSEWFRENYGYTF. In DNA, the CDR3 is TGTGCCAGCAGTGAGTGGTTCAGGGAGAACTATGGCTACACCTTC.

This clonotype was seen repeatedly, ten times or more. The chain carries TRBV10-3 and TRBJ2-3; 9 bases line up with TRBD2. After removal of 0 bases from V and 9 bases from J, the junction contained 4 bases not matched to a gene. Germline V gene lookup returns CDR1 ENHRY and CDR2 SYGVKD. The CDR3 runs 14 residues. The CDR3 coding sequence is TGTGCCATCAGTGAGTCGAGAACTAGCGGGACGCAGTATTTT. Translation gives CAISESRTSGTQYF.